This entry is about one T cell receptor (beta chain). What it binds is unknown. With 5 bases removed from V and 10 bases from J, the gap between germline ends came to 14 bases. Germline values: CDR1 LNHDA, CDR2 SQIVND (reference sequence). The CDR3 has 12 amino acids. This specimen belongs to a study of cytomegalovirus exposure and HLA in healthy donors. For the study at large: Around 81% of 300 to 450 genotyped donors fell in the Caucasian-associated ancestry cluster.

Whole-study findings and limits: Some TCR beta chains (roughly 150 of them) were listed as cytomegalovirus-associated. Sequencing artifact likely explains a cluster of highly shared sequence variants. At a 0.05 false discovery rate, a later analysis found over 15,000 TCR beta sequences to be associated with HLA alleles.

Amplification used 60 Vbeta primers and 13 Jbeta primers. Clones were sequenced by immunoSEQ multiplex PCR, and TCRdb holds only the in-frame ones, with some missing. The sample consists of about 120,000 clones, roughly four fifths of them appearing once. The chain combines TRBV19 with TRBJ1-1; no definite D call. Input material: PBMCs. This clonotype was sampled from a man aged 18 to 29 in good health and CMV-seronegative. The CDR3 coding sequence is TGTGCCAGTAGTGCCCGAGCGGCGGTAGCTTTCTTT. Translation: CASSARAAVAFF.